This TCR beta chain was recovered during a study of T cell repertoires and HLA-DP antigens. CDR3 length equals 15 residues. With 3 bases removed from V and 4 bases from J, the gap between germline ends came to 16 bases. The germline gives CDR1 SGHKS, CDR2 YYEKEE (reference sequence). Sequencing used immunoSEQ multiplex PCR; TCRdb keeps in-frame clones, though not all of them. The sample includes around 90,000 clones, approximately 86% of them seen just once. Note on this clone: As yet, its antigen is unknown.

The V and J genes are TRBV5-5 and TRBJ2-5, with a tentative D call TRBD1 (5 bases). The clonotype comes from a man aged 45-65 years in good health and CMV-seronegative. The specimen sequenced was CD4+ T cells from PBMCs. The chain's CDR3 is CASSWGMGPGETQYF. DNA for the CDR3: TGTGCCAGCAGCTGGGGCATGGGGCCAGGAGAGACCCAGTACTTC.